The T cell receptor (beta chain) under discussion was sequenced for a study of T-cell reconstitution after alpha-beta-depleted transplantation in children. Researchers prepared the TCRbeta library using unique molecular identifiers, the study reports. TCRdb reanalysed the PCR reads using MiXCR and keeps one entry per CDR3 protein. There are approximately 120,000 distinct CDR3 sequences in the sample; about 9.9% occur only once, and around 24% lies in the top ten. CDR1 SGHTA and CDR2 FQGNSA come from the germline V gene. Trimming pared 1 base from V and 3 bases from J, leaving 13 bases between. This CDR3 region has 15 residues. Study conclusions and caveats: Once a year had passed after transplant, T-cell counts and diversity came mostly from newly produced T cells.

Turning to this clonotype: Its antigen remains unknown.

Specimen: PBMCs, mostly from graft donor cells, collected 180 days after TCRalphabeta/CD19-depleted stem cell transplant. The TCR was taken from a girl in the first two years of life who had a stem cell transplant for combined immunodeficiency, so the T cells may come from the graft donor. The V and J genes are TRBV7-2 and TRBJ2-7; the D gene is possibly TRBD1 (6 bases). CDR3 DNA sequence: TGTGCCAGCAGCTTAGGTGGGGCAGGGGTCTACGAGCAGTACTTC. It encodes CASSLGGAGVYEQYF.